A single sample gave rise to the 26 T cell receptor beta chains below, sequenced in a study of metastatic and nonmetastatic thyroid tumors. Every patient was untreated before thyroid surgery. TCRdb re-called the PCR reads via MiXCR. Here the sample spans 100,000 or so clones, approximately 15% being singletons. Sequenced: blood. Receptors were obtained from a female donor with papillary thyroid cancer or a benign thyroid nodule (not recorded which). Some clones in this sample may be carry-over from other donors' samples.

V and J are TRBV20-1 and TRBJ2-7; TRBD1 or TRBD2 may be the D gene (5 bases each). The J call is in doubt because the DNA end fits TRBJ2-4 better. The V gene's germline CDR1 is DFQATT and CDR2 SNEGSKA (reference sequence). The CDR3 extends over 19 amino acids. Written as DNA, the CDR3 is TGCAGTGCCCCCAACTCGACTATCGGGGCCCTTCTAGCCAAAAACATTCAGTACTTC. Translating it yields CSAPNSTIGALLAKNIQYF.

This clone has a count of ten or more. The chain is built from TRBV30 and TRBJ1-6; the D is unclear. The CDR3 loop spans 12 amino acids. Germline assignment: CDR1 GTSNPN and CDR2 SVGIG (reference sequence). The germline V and J ends were trimmed by 4 bases and 9 bases, with 10 bases remaining between them. The CDR3, as DNA: TGTGCCTGGACCGGATGGGGTTCACCCCTCCACTTT. Protein sequence: CAWTGWGSPLHF.

This clone was seen many times. The gene calls are TRBV20-1 and TRBJ2-2, with D hard to call. Trimming pared 0 bases from V and 2 bases from J, leaving 10 bases between. Germline CDR1 and CDR2: DFQATT and SNEGSKA (reference sequence). CDR3 length: 15 residues. The CDR3 loop is CSARDLRTNTGELFF. The CDR3, as DNA: TGCAGTGCTAGAGATCTTCGGACCAACACCGGGGAGCTGTTTTTT.

A remark on this clone: This could be a read error, since a much larger clone is one nucleotide away. The genes are TRBV20-1 and TRBJ1-5; possible D gene TRBD1, 5 bases. This CDR3 is built from 16 residues. CDR1 DFQATT and CDR2 SNEGSKA come from the germline V gene (reference sequence). V dropped 1 base and J dropped 3 bases, with 16 bases sitting between them. CDR3 in amino acids: CSARVARERNNQPQHF. Written as DNA, the CDR3 is TGCAGTGCTAGAGTAGCCAGGGAGAGGAACAATCAGCCCCAGCATTTT.

This clone was seen repeatedly, ten times or more. The chain employs TRBV2 and TRBJ1-2; a possible D gene is TRBD1 (5 bases). The V gene lost 1 base and the J gene lost 1 base, with 7 bases spanning the gap. Germline-derived CDR1 and CDR2 are SNHLY and FYNNEI. The CDR3 consists of 14 residues. In DNA, the CDR3 is TGTGCCAGCAGTGAAGGGGGGATTAACTATGGCTACACCTTC. Its protein product is CASSEGGINYGYTF.

In this sample, this clone turned up many times. This chain links TRBV2 with TRBJ1-5, with a weak D call TRBD1 (5 bases). CDR3 length: 14 residues. From germline, CDR1 is SNHLY and CDR2 FYNNEI. The germline V and J ends were trimmed by 9 bases and 6 bases, with 18 bases remaining between them. CDR3 loop: CASWGTGTGQPQHF. Here the CDR3 DNA reads TGTGCCAGTTGGGGTACTGGGACGGGTCAGCCCCAGCATTTT. The full variable domain, in which reference TRBV2 and TRBJ1-5 provide the parts outside the CDR3, is EPEVTQTPSHQVTQMGQEVILRCVPISNHLYFYWYRQILGQKVEFLVSFYNNEISEKSEIFDDQFSVERPDGSNFTLKIRSTKLEDSAMYFCASWGTGTGQPQHFGDGTRLSIL.

This clone was recorded at least ten times. Other DNA sequences from this sample encode an identical CDR3 as well. The chain combines TRBV20-1 with TRBJ2-1; 11 nucleotides align to TRBD2. The V and J ends lost 6 bases and 2 bases, in that order; junction bases with no gene match: 12. The CDR3 covers 17 residues. Germline CDR1 is DFQATT and CDR2 is SNEGSKA (reference sequence). The CDR3 DNA follows: TGCAGTGCCGACGTAGCGGGGGGGCGAAGAGCCTACAATGAGCAGTTCTTC. Translating gives CSADVAGGRRAYNEQFF.

This clone was detected many times. The sample holds other DNA sequences that translate to the same CDR3. The chain links TRBV6-1 to TRBJ1-6; TRBD1 matches at 8 bases. The CDR3 is made up of 12 amino acids. CDR1 and CDR2 from the germline V gene are MNHNS and SASEGT. V trimming: 4 bases; J trimming: 12 bases; junction bases outside the gene matches: 2. The CDR3 sequence: CASSGGQGPLHF. DNA of the CDR3: TGTGCCAGCAGTGGCGGACAGGGACCCCTCCACTTT.

This clone occurred a few times. A much larger clone lies a single base off, so this may be a read error. CDR3 protein: CASPLALWGGGETQYF. The CDR3 region has the DNA TGTGCCAGCCCCTTGGCCCTGTGGGGAGGAGGAGAGACCCAGTACTTC. The chain combines TRBV28 with TRBJ2-5; tentatively, D is TRBD2 (6 bases). Trimming pared 8 bases from V and 4 bases from J, leaving 23 bases between. CDR3 size: 16 residues. Germline values: CDR1 MDHEN, CDR2 SYDVKM.

In this sample, this clone turned up many times. This chain links TRBV7-6 with TRBJ2-2; D is unclear. The CDR3 runs 13 residues. In germline, CDR1 is SGHVS, CDR2 FNYEAQ. Trimming took 2 bases from V and 3 from J, leaving 4 bases between them. The CDR3 here is CASSLQHTGELFF. The CDR3 DNA reads as TGTGCCAGCAGCTTACAACACACCGGGGAGCTGTTTTTT.

This clone was detected ten times or more. This chain uses TRBV30 with TRBJ1-2; possible D gene TRBD1, 6 bases. V lost 8 bases, J lost 4 bases, and 14 bases lay in between. Germline CDR1 reads GTSNPN; CDR2 reads SVGIG (reference sequence). This CDR3 is 12 amino acids long. The CDR3 DNA reads as TGTGCCACCGCCGGGACATCCTATGGCTACACCTTC. It yields the protein CATAGTSYGYTF.

On this clone itself: This may be a read error: a much more frequent sequence differs by one nucleotide. The chain uses TRBV2 and TRBJ2-1, with 12 positions matching TRBD2. The CDR3 is 16 amino acids. Germline V gene data show CDR1 as SNHLY and CDR2 as FYNNEI. J gave up 4 bases and V 3 bases, and 4 bases lay outside the gene matches. The chain's CDR3 is CASSEVGLAGYNEQFF. CDR3 nucleotides: TGTGCCAGCAGTGAGGTCGGACTAGCGGGGTACAATGAGCAGTTCTTC.

This clone was observed many times. This sequence joins TRBV6-1 and TRBJ1-1, with TRBD1 identical over 8 bases. V lost 5 bases to trimming and J lost 4 bases; unmatched junction nucleotides: 9. From germline, CDR1 is MNHNS and CDR2 SASEGT. CDR3 length: 15 amino acids. CDR3 protein: CASSPWTGSVTEAFF. CDR3 nucleotides: TGTGCCAGCAGTCCGTGGACAGGGTCGGTCACTGAAGCTTTCTTT.

Notes on this clone: A much larger clone lies a single base off, so this may be a read error. The genes are TRBV4-1 and TRBJ1-5, with D uncertain. This CDR3 has 14 residues. Per germline, CDR1 MGHRA and CDR2 YSYEKL. Written as DNA, the CDR3 is TGCGCCAACAGCCAAGTAGGGCCCCATCAGCCCCAGCATTTT. Amino acid sequence: CANSQVGPHQPQHF.

This clone showed up many times. The chain uses TRBV20-1 and TRBJ2-7; D is unresolved. Trimming took off 6 bases at V and 1 base at J, with 7 bases between the two ends. Germline CDR1 and CDR2: DFQATT and SNEGSKA (reference sequence). This CDR3 has 11 amino acids. CDR3 DNA: TGCAGTGCGCCCGAATCCTACGAGCAGTACTTC. This encodes CSAPESYEQYF.

This clone has just a few counts. The chain joins TRBV10-3 to TRBJ1-5; possibly TRBD1 for D (6 bases). From germline, CDR1 is ENHRY and CDR2 SYGVKD. V was clipped by 6 bases and J by 3 bases, with 15 bases between them. This CDR3 region has 15 residues. CDR3 bases: TGTGCCATCAGGGTGGGACATGGTATCAATCAGCCCCAGCATTTT. Protein product: CAIRVGHGINQPQHF.

This clone appeared many times. J is TRBJ2-5 and V is TRBV7-2, with 10 nucleotides matching TRBD2. This CDR3 region has 15 residues. After removal of 2 bases from V and 4 bases from J, the junction contained 4 bases not matched to a gene. Germline lookup yields CDR1 SGHTA and CDR2 FQGNSA. In DNA, the CDR3 is TGTGCCAGCAGCTTATTTGCTAGCGGGGGAGAGACCCAGTACTTC. Its protein is CASSLFASGGETQYF.

On this clone: Germline and junction disagree at one end, which may indicate a read error. The rearrangement joins TRBV28 to TRBJ2-7; possibly TRBD1 for D (5 bases). From germline, CDR1 is MDHEN and CDR2 SYDVKM. The CDR3 runs to 14 residues. The CDR3 DNA reads TGTGCCATCAGTCCGGACCTCAGGGTAGACGAGCAGTACTTC. It translates to CAISPDLRVDEQYF.

Many counts were recorded for this clone. The V gene is TRBV29-1, the J gene TRBJ1-2, with 7 bases aligning to TRBD1. The CDR3 runs to 13 residues. V was pared by 7 bases and J by 6 bases, with 11 bases of the junction left unmatched. The germline gives CDR1 SQVTM, CDR2 ANQGSEA. CDR3 bases: TGCAGCGACTACAGGGGCGCCTCGGATGGCTACACCTTC. This translates into CSDYRGASDGYTF.

This clone was seen repeatedly, ten times or more. The sample holds other DNA sequences that translate to the same CDR3. The rearrangement links TRBV6-1 to TRBJ1-1, with D possibly being TRBD1 (5 bases). The CDR3 totals 11 residues. Germline V CDR1 and CDR2: MNHNS, SASEGT. The ends were cut back, 8 bases at V and 1 base at J, with 5 bases in the middle. The CDR3 coding sequence is TGTGCCAGCGGGGGGAACACTGAAGCTTTCTTT. Residues: CASGGNTEAFF.

This clone has at least ten counts. The CDR3 nucleotides are TGCGCCAGCAGCCAAGGTTGGAGCGCGAACGGAAACACCATATATTTT. Amino acid sequence: CASSQGWSANGNTIYF. The chain uses TRBV4-1 and TRBJ1-3; D gene unclear. CDR3 length equals 16 residues. V was pared by 1 base and J by 4 bases, with 14 bases between. Germline CDR1 MGHRA, CDR2 YSYEKL.

Worth noting for this clone: A much larger clone lies one base from this, so it may be a read error. Other DNA variants within this sample encode the same CDR3. The chain employs TRBV13 and TRBJ2-3; TRBD2 matches at 15 bases. Germline V gives CDR1 PRHDT, CDR2 FYEKMQ (reference sequence). With V trimmed by 5 bases and J by 4 bases, 7 bases remained unmatched. This CDR3 comprises 17 residues. The CDR3 region has the DNA TGTGCCAGCAGCGGTGGACTAGCGGGGGGGCTTGCAGATACGCAGTATTTT. Translation gives CASSGGLAGGLADTQYF. The entire variable domain, with the rest obtained from reference TRBV13 and TRBJ2-3, is as follows: AAGVIQSPRHLIKEKRETATLKCYPIPRHDTVYWYQQGPGQDPQFLISFYEKMQSDKGSIPDRFSAQQFSDYHSELNMSSLELGDSALYFCASSGGLAGGLADTQYFGPGTRLTVL.

This clone was recorded a few times. A read error may explain this, as a much larger clone is one base away. The V gene is TRBV2, the J gene TRBJ2-7, with unresolved D. The CDR3 is made up of 14 amino acids. Germline V gives CDR1 SNHLY, CDR2 FYNNEI. DNA of the CDR3: TGTGCCAGCAGCTGGGAACTCGTTAGCTACGAGCGGTACTTC. It encodes CASSWELVSYERYF. Full variable domain (outside the CDR3, taken from reference TRBV2 and TRBJ2-7): EPEVTQTPSHQVTQMGQEVILRCVPISNHLYFYWYRQILGQKVEFLVSFYNNEISEKSEIFDDQFSVERPDGSNFTLKIRSTKLEDSAMYFCASSWELVSYERYFGPGTRLTVT.

This clone was observed at least ten times. J is TRBJ1-3 and V is TRBV30; D is unresolved. V was trimmed by 1 base and J by 3 bases, leaving 16 bases between them. Germline CDR1 reads GTSNPN; CDR2 reads SVGIG (reference sequence). The CDR3 consists of 16 residues. DNA for the CDR3: TGTGCCTGGAGTGATAGAATGGGGATTGTTGGAAACACCATATATTTT. Its protein product is CAWSDRMGIVGNTIYF.

The table lists this clone with many counts. This sequence joins TRBV6-1 and TRBJ2-7, with TRBD1 as a possible D gene (6 bases). With 6 bases removed from V and 3 bases from J, the gap between germline ends came to 18 bases. Germline lookup yields CDR1 MNHNS and CDR2 SASEGT. The CDR3 covers 15 residues. The CDR3 region is CASRPDRTAVYEQYF. The CDR3 nucleotides read TGTGCCAGCAGGCCCGACAGGACCGCAGTCTACGAGCAGTACTTC.

This clone showed up just a few times. This may arise from a read error, as a much more abundant clone is one base away. The chain has TRBV11-1 and TRBJ1-1; tentative D call: TRBD1 (6 bases). V was shortened by 2 bases and J by 2 bases, with 15 bases between the two germline ends. The germline gives CDR1 SGHAT, CDR2 FQDESV (reference sequence). This CDR3 contains 16 residues. CDR3 region: CASSLRGGAVNTEAFF. CDR3 coding DNA: TGTGCCAGCAGCTTACGGGGGGGCGCAGTAAACACTGAAGCTTTCTTT. The variable domain in full, with the rest retrieved from reference TRBV11-1 and TRBJ1-1, is EAEVAQSPRYKITEKSQAVAFWCDPISGHATLYWYRQILGQGPELLVQFQDESVVDDSQLPKDRFSAERLKGVDSTLKIQPAELGDSAMYLCASSLRGGAVNTEAFFGQGTRLTVV.